The T cell receptor (beta chain) described here comes from a study of blood T cell repertoires in COVID-19 (dated by TCRdb to about 2020). Regarding the study in general: Samples from collaborators originated in the United States, Italy and Spain and spanned both the acute and convalescent phases of COVID-19. The prospective study material was composed of cDNA or gDNA derived from T cells, B-cell-depleted T cells, or PBMCs. Subjects who had been exposed to COVID-19, were actively infected with it, or had recovered from it provided the deeply sampled blood TCRbeta repertoires that made up the dataset. A freely available public database, intended as a resource for researchers studying the immune response to SARS-CoV-2, is where the repertoires were released. The samples were drawn from two sources: the first 160 participants of the ongoing ImmuneRACE study, and 1,254 subjects contributed by 6 global collaborators. Sample metadata almost always included a de-identified subject ID, COVID-19 status, age in years and sex. Where HLA class I and class II types were available, the types were taken from metadata supplied by the sample provider, not from assay-based typing.

From cysteine to phenylalanine, the CDR3 is 14 amino acids long. Only the CDR3 part of the read is kept: 42 bases, read in frame from the first base. V drops 3 bases and J drops 3 bases, leaving 8 bases in between. The germline V gene (reference sequence) yields WNHNN for CDR1 and SYGVQD for CDR2. Collaborating institutions collected whole blood in K2EDTA tubes following their own protocols. Collaborator samples were shipped for TCRbeta analysis as frozen whole blood, isolated PBMCs, or DNA extracted from either sample type. TCRbeta CDR3 regions were amplified from genomic DNA using the immunoSEQ Assay, a bias-controlled multiplex PCR. Per the source publication's procedure: Nucleated cell counts per sample were estimated from amplification of reference gene primers within the assay. To quantify the absolute abundance of each unique TCRbeta CDR3 rearrangement, sequence reads were collapsed and filtered. Productive Simpson clonality was computed per sample as the square root of Simpson's diversity index over productive rearrangements. Here the immuneACCESS table is served through TCRdb, limited to in-frame sequences with V and J called. Missing clones are a known gap in these copies; in checked studies unresolved V genes cover under half, and the rest lacks a known reason. V and J calls and clone size are given by that table; D and trimming were obtained from the DNA. This sample is represented by hundreds of thousands of clones; roughly four fifths of them were singletons. The ten largest account for 4.7% of the sample.

Note on this clone: The clone's antigen remains unknown. No quality values exist for individual bases; no much larger clone is one base distant.

Paper-wide results and their limitations: The amount of clinical and demographic metadata varied by source and participant and was provided uncurated.

This sequence uses TRBV10-1 and TRBJ2-2; confidence is insufficient to name the D gene. The TCR sequence derives from a woman in her 70s with acute or convalescent COVID-19. The specimen sequenced was peripheral blood. CDR3 region: CASSDRQYTGELFF. The base sequence is TGCGCCAGCAGTGATCGACAATACACCGGGGAGCTGTTTTTT.